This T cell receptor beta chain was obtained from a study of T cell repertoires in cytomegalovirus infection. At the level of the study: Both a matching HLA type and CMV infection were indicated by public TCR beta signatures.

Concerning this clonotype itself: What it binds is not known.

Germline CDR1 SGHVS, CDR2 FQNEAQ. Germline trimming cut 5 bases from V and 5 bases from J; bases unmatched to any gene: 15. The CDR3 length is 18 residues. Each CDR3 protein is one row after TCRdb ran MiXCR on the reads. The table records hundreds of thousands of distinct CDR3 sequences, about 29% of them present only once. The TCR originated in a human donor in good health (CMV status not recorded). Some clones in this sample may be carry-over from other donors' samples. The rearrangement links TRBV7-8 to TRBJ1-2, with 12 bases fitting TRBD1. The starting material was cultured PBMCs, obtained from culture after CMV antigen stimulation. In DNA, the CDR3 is TGTGCCAGCAGCCTATATCGGGACAGGGGGCCAGACAAATATGGCTACACCTTC. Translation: CASSLYRDRGPDKYGYTF.